This entry lists 31 T cell receptor beta chains sequenced from one sample in a study of blood T cells in healthy people across ages. The second PCR ran about 7 to 12 cycles with a sample-barcoded 5' primer and J-beta primers. TCRdb re-derived calls from the 5' RACE reads in MiXCR, one entry per CDR3 protein. The sample includes about 810,000 distinct CDR3 sequences, 35% to 40% of them seen just once. The sequenced sample was blood. Receptors were obtained from a man aged 18 to 30 in good health.

This clonotype was recorded many times. This chain uses TRBV20-1 with TRBJ1-2; D call uncertain. V lost 7 bases to trimming and J lost 8 bases, with 17 bases between them. Germline loops: CDR1 DFQATT, CDR2 SNEGSKA (reference sequence). The CDR3 runs 12 residues. The CDR3 is CSVPILLGGYTF. In DNA form, the CDR3 reads TGCAGTGTCCCCATCCTGTTGGGCGGCTACACCTTC.

CDR3 nucleotides: TGTGCCAGCAGTGAATTCATCTCCGACGAGACCCAGTACTTC. Translated: CASSEFISDETQYF. The V call is TRBV2, the J call TRBJ2-5; D gene unclear. V gave up 2 bases and J gave up 5 bases, with 12 bases separating them. This CDR3 comprises 14 residues. CDR1 and CDR2 from the germline V gene are SNHLY and FYNNEI.

This sequence joins TRBV24-1 and TRBJ1-2; D call uncertain. V was shortened by 1 base and J by 0 bases, with 5 bases between the two germline ends. In germline, CDR1 is KGHDR, CDR2 SFDVKD. The CDR3 sequence is 14 residues long. The CDR3 DNA follows: TGTGCCACCAGTGATTTTGAATCTAACTATGGCTACACCTTC. It is translated as CATSDFESNYGYTF.

This clonotype was observed a few times. V is TRBV12-3 or TRBV12-4 and J is TRBJ2-5; 8 nucleotides match TRBD1. There are 15 residues in the CDR3. Unmatched junction bases numbered 10, after V lost 0 bases and J lost 10 bases. The CDR3 loop is CASSLARTGPRFQYF. The CDR3 DNA reads TGTGCCAGCAGTTTAGCGCGGACAGGGCCCAGGTTCCAGTACTTC.

On this clonotype itself: A junction end diverges from the germline sequence, so it may reflect a read error. The chain uses TRBV20-1 and TRBJ2-7; D unclear. Per the germline V gene, CDR1 is DFQATT and CDR2 is SNEGSKA (reference sequence). The length of the CDR3 is 14 residues. This CDR3 reads CSVRVPTGSYEQYF. The CDR3 coding sequence is TGCAGTGTTAGAGTCCCGACTGGTTCCTACGAGCAGTACTTC.

Of note for this clonotype: A much larger clone lies one base from this, so it may be a read error. The CDR3 DNA is TGTGCCAGCAGCCAAGATCTTTTAGAGACCCAGTTCTTC. It is translated as CASSQDLLETQFF. V gene TRBV4-2 combines with J gene TRBJ2-1, with D unresolved. Germline V gene lookup returns CDR1 LGHNA and CDR2 YNFKEQ. This CDR3 region has 13 residues. Deletions cut 0 bases from V and 13 bases from J, with 13 bases between.

A word on this clonotype: A much more abundant neighbour one base away suggests this may be a read error. The chain couples TRBV4-3 to TRBJ2-1; the D is unclear. The CDR3 loop spans 12 amino acids. Germline V gene data show CDR1 as LGHNA and CDR2 as YSLEER. The CDR3 is CASSQNVNEQLF. The CDR3, as DNA: TGCGCCAGCAGCCAAAACGTCAATGAGCAGTTATTC.

This sequence joins TRBV12-5 and TRBJ2-1; 7 positions match TRBD2. The CDR3 has 16 residues. Germline assignment: CDR1 LGHNT and CDR2 FRNRAP. Trimming took 0 bases from V and 7 from J; bases not matched to a gene: 9. The CDR3: CASGLVLGGSSNEQFF. The CDR3 coding sequence is TGTGCTAGTGGTTTGGTACTAGGCGGGAGTTCGAATGAGCAGTTCTTC.

The chain joins TRBV20-1 to TRBJ2-1; the match to TRBD2 covers 10 bases. Germline CDR1 reads DFQATT; CDR2 reads SNEGSKA (reference sequence). This CDR3 comprises 16 residues. The V and J ends lost 5 bases and 2 bases, in that order; junction bases with no gene match: 9. CDR3 in DNA: TGCAGTGCTTTTCCTAGCGGGGGCGGACCCTACAATGAGCAGTTCTTC. Translation: CSAFPSGGGPYNEQFF.

The rearrangement uses TRBV4-3 and TRBJ1-1; D gene ambiguous. Trimming stripped 0 bases from V and 5 bases from J, with 16 bases between. Per the germline V gene, CDR1 is LGHNA and CDR2 is YSLEER. The CDR3 is 16 amino acids. CDR3 DNA sequence: TGCGCCAGCAGCCAAGATGGGGTAGGGATGTGGACTGAAGCTTTCTTT. Amino acids: CASSQDGVGMWTEAFF.

This chain links TRBV6-6 with TRBJ1-6, with TRBD1 as a possible D gene (5 bases). V gave up 2 bases and J gave up 9 bases, with 11 bases separating them. The CDR3 totals 14 residues. CDR1 MNHNY and CDR2 SVGAGI come from the germline V gene (reference sequence). The CDR3 spells CASSYGGSSSPLHF. The DNA for the CDR3 is TGTGCCAGCAGTTACGGGGGAAGCAGTTCACCCCTCCACTTT.

This clonotype occurred a few times. The V and J genes are TRBV14 and TRBJ2-6; perhaps TRBD1 as D (6 bases). The CDR3 is 16 amino acids. Germline values: CDR1 SGHDN, CDR2 FVKESK. The ends were cut back, 3 bases at V and 1 base at J, with 10 bases in the middle. The CDR3 sequence is CASSHLGASGANVLTF. The CDR3 coding sequence is TGTGCCAGCAGCCACCTGGGGGCATCTGGGGCCAACGTCCTGACTTTC.

The chain is built from TRBV6-2 or TRBV6-3 and TRBJ1-5; D unclear. Looked up from germline, CDR1 is MNHEY and CDR2 is SVGEGT. The CDR3 sequence is 13 residues long. The V and J ends lost 6 bases and 7 bases respectively, with 13 bases between them. CDR3 amino acids: CASSSGVWQPQHF. CDR3 sequence (DNA): TGTGCCAGCAGCAGCGGGGTTTGGCAGCCCCAGCATTTT.

The chain couples TRBV7-9 to TRBJ2-5; 7 bases are a match to TRBD2. Germline V gene data show CDR1 as SEHNR and CDR2 as FQNEAQ (reference sequence). Trimming removed 3 bases from V and 0 bases from J; junction bases left unmatched: 1. The CDR3 is made up of 14 amino acids. CDR3 sequence (DNA): TGTGCCAGCAGCTTCGGGGGGTACCAAGAGACCCAGTACTTC. Protein product: CASSFGGYQETQYF.

The chain recombines TRBV13 with TRBJ1-4; unclear D gene. CDR3 length: 15 amino acids. Trimming stripped 5 bases from V and 5 bases from J, with 15 bases between. Germline V lookup: CDR1 PRHDT, CDR2 FYEKMQ (reference sequence). This CDR3 reads CASSPAEGANEKLFF. The CDR3 DNA sequence: TGTGCCAGCAGCCCCGCCGAGGGAGCAAATGAAAAACTGTTTTTT.

This clonotype was seen ten or more times. The chain uses TRBV5-5 and TRBJ2-7; D unclear. V dropped 2 bases and J dropped 2 bases, with 17 bases sitting between them. Germline assignment: CDR1 SGHKS and CDR2 YYEKEE (reference sequence). The length of the CDR3 is 16 residues. The CDR3 bases are TGTGCCAGCAGCTTCAGGTCGGGCGGCAGACCCTACGAGCAGTACTTC. It translates to CASSFRSGGRPYEQYF.

The V and J genes are TRBV3-1 and TRBJ2-1, with a possible D match to TRBD2 (5 bases). The CDR3 length is 16 residues. Trimming removed 1 base at V and 0 bases at J, with 10 bases between. The germline V gene encodes CDR1 LGHDT and CDR2 YNNKEL (reference sequence). The CDR3: CASSQAQRSSYNEQFF. The DNA of the CDR3 is TGTGCCAGCAGCCAAGCCCAGCGGAGCTCCTACAATGAGCAGTTCTTC.

This clonotype came up a few times. V is TRBV2 and J is TRBJ1-4; 7 bases agree with TRBD1. V was clipped by 2 bases and J by 7 bases; unmatched bases: 10. The CDR3 is 16 residues long. The V gene's germline CDR1 is SNHLY and CDR2 FYNNEI. The DNA for the CDR3 is TGTGCCAGCAGTGAAATACGGGGGACAGTAGGTGAAAAACTGTTTTTT. Its translation is CASSEIRGTVGEKLFF. The full variable domain, rest sourced from reference TRBV2 and TRBJ1-4, is EPEVTQTPSHQVTQMGQEVILRCVPISNHLYFYWYRQILGQKVEFLVSFYNNEISEKSEIFDDQFSVERPDGSNFTLKIRSTKLEDSAMYFCASSEIRGTVGEKLFFGSGTQLSVL.

This clonotype was found a few times. The chain uses TRBV7-8 and TRBJ2-2, with 10 bases lining up with TRBD2. This CDR3 is built from 15 residues. After removal of 6 bases from V and 7 bases from J, the junction contained 8 bases not matched to a gene. Germline CDR1 SGHVS, CDR2 FQNEAQ. This CDR3 is CASRAGTSARGELFF. The CDR3 DNA reads TGTGCCAGCAGGGCCGGGACTAGCGCCCGCGGGGAGCTGTTTTTT.

J is TRBJ1-2 and V is TRBV30; D is ambiguous. CDR3 size: 15 residues. The V end was cut by 0 bases, the J end by 0 bases, with 11 bases between. Per the germline V gene, CDR1 is GTSNPN and CDR2 is SVGIG (reference sequence). CDR3 sequence reads: CAWSVRRVTNYGYTF. The CDR3, as DNA: TGTGCCTGGAGTGTACGGCGAGTTACTAACTATGGCTACACCTTC.

This clonotype was seen many times. The chain recombines TRBV20-1 with TRBJ1-5; D ambiguous. In germline, CDR1 is DFQATT, CDR2 SNEGSKA (reference sequence). The CDR3 is made up of 15 amino acids. The V end was cut by 6 bases, the J end by 2 bases, with 17 bases between. The CDR3 spells CSAEYSGVGNQPQHF. The CDR3 DNA reads TGCAGTGCCGAATATAGTGGGGTTGGCAATCAGCCCCAGCATTTT.

This clonotype has only a few counts. The chain couples TRBV24-1 to TRBJ2-3, with 10 bases lining up with TRBD2. Trimming at V came to 4 bases and at J to 11 bases, leaving 5 bases not matched to a gene. Germline assignment: CDR1 KGHDR and CDR2 SFDVKD. The CDR3 has 13 amino acids. In DNA, the CDR3 is TGTGCCACCAGTGACCCTCGACTAGCGGGGCAGTATTTT. It translates to CATSDPRLAGQYF.

The chain has TRBV20-1 and TRBJ2-3, with 7 nucleotides matching TRBD1. The J segment lost 0 bases and the V segment lost 3 bases, leaving 18 bases of the junction unmatched. CDR3 length: 19 residues. CDR1 and CDR2 from the germline V gene are DFQATT and SNEGSKA (reference sequence). The CDR3 DNA follows: TGCAGTGCTAGGGTTACAGGGGCGGTACCAGGCTTTAGCACAGATACGCAGTATTTT. It specifies CSARVTGAVPGFSTDTQYF.

Of note for this clonotype: This may come from a read error, since a much larger clone is one base off. A read error is likely, as this CDR3 ends without the conserved phenylalanine or tryptophan. V and J are TRBV12-3 or TRBV12-4 and TRBJ2-4, with 8 bases identical to TRBD1. TRBJ2-7 matches the DNA end more closely, so the J call is doubtful. CDR3 length: 12 residues. The CDR3 here is CASRGTGLEQYL. The CDR3 DNA sequence: TGTGCCAGCAGAGGGACAGGTCTCGAGCAGTACTTA.

This clonotype was seen a handful of times. This rearrangement joins TRBV2 to TRBJ2-1; D gene uncertain. The CDR3 has 17 amino acids. Germline CDR1 SNHLY, CDR2 FYNNEI. The V gene lost 6 bases and the J gene lost 2 bases, with 20 bases spanning the gap. The CDR3 sequence: CASSQAPIPTTYNEQFF. The CDR3, as DNA: TGTGCCAGCAGCCAGGCGCCAATCCCCACCACCTACAATGAGCAGTTCTTC.

The chain recombines TRBV12-3 or TRBV12-4 with TRBJ1-2; unclear D gene. The CDR3 loop spans 13 amino acids. V lost 5 bases and J lost 0, with 7 bases in between. CDR3 DNA sequence: TGTGCCAGCAGTAAGGAACCTAACTATGGCTACACCTTC. Protein: CASSKEPNYGYTF.

CDR3 sequence (DNA): TGTGCCAGCAGTGGAGAGACAGGAGGGGCTGAAGCTTTCTTT. It encodes CASSGETGGAEAFF. J is TRBJ1-1 and V is TRBV2; the D gene is possibly TRBD1 (6 bases). Between the trimmed V and J ends, which lost 4 bases and 6 bases, there was a span of 15 bases. Germline CDR1 is SNHLY and CDR2 is FYNNEI. This CDR3 contains 14 residues.

This clonotype occurred many times. The rearrangement links TRBV4-3 to TRBJ2-1; unclear D gene. The CDR3 has 14 amino acids. The V and J ends lost 0 bases and 4 bases respectively, with 7 bases between them. Germline V gene lookup returns CDR1 LGHNA and CDR2 YSLEER. The CDR3 bases are TGCGCCAGCAGCCAAGAGTACGAGTACAATGAGCAGTTCTTC. This sequence encodes CASSQEYEYNEQFF.

Points on this clonotype: A much larger clone differs by one base, so this may be a read error. This chain connects TRBV20-1 to TRBJ2-6; D may be TRBD1 (5 bases). This CDR3 has 14 residues. The germline V gene encodes CDR1 DFQATT and CDR2 SNEGSKA (reference sequence). CDR3 nucleotides: TGCAGTCCCGACTCAACTACTGGGGCCAACGCCCTGACTTTC. Translated: CSPDSTTGANALTF.

This clonotype was seen more than once but under ten times. The chain links TRBV4-3 to TRBJ2-2, with TRBD2 matching over 16 bases. Germline CDR1 and CDR2: LGHNA and YSLEER. This CDR3 has 18 residues. V was pared by 4 bases and J by 7 bases, with 9 bases of the junction left unmatched. Here the CDR3 DNA reads TGCGCCAGCAGCCTTTCCGGGACTAGCGGGGGGGCCGTCGGGGAGCTGTTTTTT. It specifies CASSLSGTSGGAVGELFF.

In this sample, this clonotype turned up a few times. V gene TRBV12-3 or TRBV12-4 combines with J gene TRBJ2-3, with D perhaps TRBD1 (5 bases). The CDR3 is 13 amino acids. V lost 6 bases and J 6 bases, leaving 13 bases between the germline ends. CDR3 coding DNA: TGTGCCAGCAGGAAAGGGGATACCGATACGCAGTATTTT. Residues: CASRKGDTDTQYF.